These T cell receptor beta chains were read from a single sample in a study of blood T cell repertoires in COVID-19. Using immunoSEQ multiplex PCR, the repertoire was profiled, and TCRdb retains in-frame clones only, with some absent. The profile shows over 75,000 clones, approximately 82% of them singletons. The sample consisted of peripheral blood. The receptor set was obtained from a human donor in a cohort sampled during active COVID-19. CDR3s include the opening cysteine and the closing phenylalanine or tryptophan. The D gene is left open where the match is weak. The size field is filled for only some rows; it gives once, few, many or a size class.

j_gene,len,v_gene,abundance,d_gene,CDR3nt,CDR3aa
TRBJ2-1,13,TRBV4-3,-,TRBD2,TGCGCCAGCAGCCAGGCGGGGGTGAATAGGCAGTTCTTC,CASSQAGVNRQFF
TRBJ1-5,15,TRBV5-8,-,TRBD1,TGTGCCAGCAGCTTGGTTGGGACAGGGGTTCAGCCCCAGCATTTT,CASSLVGTGVQPQHF
TRBJ2-1,15,TRBV7-9,few,TRBD2,TGTGCCAGCAGCTTAGAACGGGAGGGCCTATCTGAGCAGTTCTTC,CASSLEREGLSEQFF
TRBJ2-7,16,TRBV7-8,-,TRBD2,TGTGCCAGCAGCTTAGGCGGGACTAGCGCGGGCCTCGAGCAGTACTTC,CASSLGGTSAGLEQYF
TRBJ2-1,14,TRBV18,once,-,TGTGCCAGCTCACCTACGCGCACCTACAATGAGCAGTTCTTC,CASSPTRTYNEQFF
TRBJ2-5,14,TRBV3-1/TRBV3-2,-,-,TGTGCCAGCAGGTATACAGGTCCCCAAGAGACCCAGTACTTC,CASRYTGPQETQYF
TRBJ1-5,14,TRBV5-8,-,-,TGTGCCAGCAGCTTGTCGGGGGACAATCAGCCCCAGCATTTT,CASSLSGDNQPQHF
TRBJ2-5,14,TRBV5-1,few,-,TGCGCCAGCAGCCCAACGACTAGTTCAGAGACCCAGTACTTC,CASSPTTSSETQYF
TRBJ2-7,15,TRBV5-4,-,-,TGTGCCAGCAGCTTGGTCCAGGGGACGGGCGACGAGCAGTACTTC,CASSLVQGTGDEQYF
TRBJ1-2,16,TRBV7-9,few,-,TGTGCCAGCAGCTTTGGGGACATGGGGGCTTTAGGGGGCTACACCTTC,CASSFGDMGALGGYTF
TRBJ2-5,17,TRBV6-6,-,TRBD2,TGTGCCAGCAGCCGAAGGGCGGGACTAGCGGGTATAGAGACCCAGTACTTC,CASSRRAGLAGIETQYF
TRBJ2-1,12,TRBV7-9,-,-,TGTGCCAGCAGCTTAGAAGTCGGGGATAAGTTCTTC,CASSLEVGDKFF